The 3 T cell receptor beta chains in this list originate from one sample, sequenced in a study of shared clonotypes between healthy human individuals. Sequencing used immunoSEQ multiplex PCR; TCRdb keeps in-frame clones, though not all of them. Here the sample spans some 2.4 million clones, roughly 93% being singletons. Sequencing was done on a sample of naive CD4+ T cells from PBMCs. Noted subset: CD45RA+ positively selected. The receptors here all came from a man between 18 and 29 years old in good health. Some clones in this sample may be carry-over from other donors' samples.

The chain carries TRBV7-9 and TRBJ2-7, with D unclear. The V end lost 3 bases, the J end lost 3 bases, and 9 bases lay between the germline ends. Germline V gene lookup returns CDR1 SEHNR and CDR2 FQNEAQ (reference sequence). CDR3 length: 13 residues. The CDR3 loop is CASSFAGNYEQYF. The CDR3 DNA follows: TGTGCCAGCAGCTTTGCCGGTAACTACGAGCAGTACTTC.

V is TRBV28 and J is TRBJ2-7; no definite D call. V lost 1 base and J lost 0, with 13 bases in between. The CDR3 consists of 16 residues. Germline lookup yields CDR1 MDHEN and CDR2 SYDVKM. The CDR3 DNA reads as TGTGCCAGCAGTTTATCTCTGCAGGACCCCTCCTACGAGCAGTACTTC. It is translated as CASSLSLQDPSYEQYF.

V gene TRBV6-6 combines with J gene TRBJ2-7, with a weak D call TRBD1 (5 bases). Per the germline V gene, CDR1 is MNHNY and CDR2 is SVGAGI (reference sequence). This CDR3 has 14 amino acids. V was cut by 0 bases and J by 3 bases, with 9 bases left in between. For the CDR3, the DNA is TGTGCCAGCAGTTACTCGAGAGACAGCTACGAGCAGTACTTC. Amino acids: CASSYSRDSYEQYF.